This T cell receptor beta chain was identified during a study of tumor-infiltrating lymphocytes in localized non-small cell lung cancer. Findings and caveats of the study: Tumors had more T cell infiltration than uninvolved lung, per TCRbeta sequencing and CD3 counts. Tumor T-cell fraction was not associated with recurrence-free survival. Not all patients were TCR sequenced, owing to tissue quantity. Different pieces of the same tissue went to different assays, confounding technical variation with intratumor heterogeneity.

Produced via immunoSEQ multiplex PCR; TCRdb's table is partial and in-frame only. The data show 16,000 or so clones, roughly four fifths seen once. About this clone: Its antigen remains unknown.

The V gene's germline CDR1 is SGHTA and CDR2 FQGNSA. Between the trimmed V and J ends, which lost 3 bases and 3 bases, there was a span of 6 bases. This CDR3 comprises 13 residues. This receptor was obtained from a human donor with non-small cell lung cancer. The chain joins TRBV7-2 to TRBJ2-1, with a weak D call TRBD1 (5 bases). The material sequenced was lung tumor tissue. CDR3 sequence: CASSLQGYNEQFF. The CDR3 nucleotides are TGTGCCAGCAGCTTGCAGGGCTACAATGAGCAGTTCTTC. Drawing the rest from reference TRBV7-2 and TRBJ2-1, the complete variable domain is GAGVSQSPSNKVTEKGKDVELRCDPISGHTALYWYRQSLGQGLEFLIYFQGNSAPDKSGLPSDRFSAERTGGSVSTLTIQRTQQEDSAVYLCASSLQGYNEQFFGPGTRLTVL.